This is a list of T cell receptor beta chains from one sample in a study of beta chain features in type 1 diabetes. TCRdb's table, derived via immunoSEQ multiplex PCR, lists solely in-frame clones and lacks some. The data show under 200,000 clones, with just over 8% seen just once and more than 0.5% held by the top ten. Source material: central memory CD4+ T cells from blood. These receptors all stem from a woman aged 18-30 years with type 1 diabetes. Each CDR3 is given with its conserved first and last residue. The D gene is left open where the match is weak. Only part of the rows carry a size: once, few, many, or a class if the clone is expanded.

v_call	j_call	clone_size	d_call	cdr3_nt	cdr3_aa
TRBV4-2	TRBJ1-5	few	.	TGTGCCAGCAGCTTACGGGTAAATCAGCCCCAGCATTTT	CASSLRVNQPQHF
TRBV5-4	TRBJ2-1	few	TRBD2	TGTGCCAGCAGCTTGGTATATAGCGGGAGGGGTGATGAGCAGTTCTTC	CASSLVYSGRGDEQFF
TRBV28	TRBJ2-5	many	.	TGTGCCAGCAGTGTAGGACTCCAAGAGACCCAGTACTTC	CASSVGLQETQYF
TRBV19	TRBJ1-5	many	.	TGTGCCAGTAGTACGACAGGAAACACCAATCAGCCCCAGCATTTT	CASSTTGNTNQPQHF
TRBV18	TRBJ1-5	.	TRBD1	TGTGCCAGCTCACCGACAGGGGGAATTAATCAGCCCCAGCATTTT	CASSPTGGINQPQHF
TRBV7-9	TRBJ2-7	few	.	TGTGCCAGCAGCTCCTCTAGGTACGAGCAGTACTTC	CASSSSRYEQYF
TRBV5-1	TRBJ2-1	.	.	TGCGCCAGCAGCTTGAACACGGTGCGGGATGAGCAGTTCTTC	CASSLNTVRDEQFF
TRBV23-1	TRBJ2-2	.	.	TGCGCCAGCAGTCCGACCAATATCCAGGGCAGGGCCGGGGAGCTGTTTTTT	CASSPTNIQGRAGELFF
TRBV5-4	TRBJ2-5	.	.	TGCGCCAGCAGCCAAGCGGTGAATCGGGAGACCCAGTACTTC	CASSQAVNRETQYF
TRBV27	TRBJ2-7	.	TRBD1	TGTGCCAGCAGGCTCCGGGACAGGTCCTACGAGCAGTACTTC	CASRLRDRSYEQYF
TRBV29-1	TRBJ1-5	few	.	TGCAGCGTTGTGGCAGGGTACAATCAGCCCCAGCATTTT	CSVVAGYNQPQHF
TRBV19	TRBJ2-5	.	TRBD1	TGTGCCAGTAGTAGGAGGCCCGGACAGGGTGGATCGGAGACCCAGTACTTC	CASSRRPGQGGSETQYF
TRBV7-2	TRBJ1-2	few	.	TGTGCCAGCAGCTTATCCAGGGGAAACTATGGCTACACCTTC	CASSLSRGNYGYTF
TRBV11-3	TRBJ2-5	.	.	TGTGCCAGCAGCTTAGGCTATACCCTGGAGACCCAGTACTTC	CASSLGYTLETQYF
TRBV7-2	TRBJ1-2	few	TRBD1	TGTGCCAGCAGTTCATCAGGGGGGAGCTATGGCTACACCTTC	CASSSSGGSYGYTF
TRBV5-1	TRBJ2-7	few	.	TGCGCCAGCAGCTTGTCGGGTCGAGACTACGAGCAGTACTTC	CASSLSGRDYEQYF
TRBV4-1	TRBJ2-7	.	.	TGCGCCAGCAGCCAAGAGGTCGGGAGATACGAGCAGTACTTC	CASSQEVGRYEQYF